This TCR beta chain was sequenced for a study of beta chain features in type 1 diabetes. Study overall: Patients and healthy donors were similar in age, gender and cell yields. The study's findings and limits: For patients, the naive, central memory and Treg TCRB repertoires appeared more alike than for healthy donors. TCRB CDR3s were moderately but significantly shorter in Type 1 diabetes patients in all four CD4+ subsets. In these data, an HLA type influence on TCRB rearrangement remained unresolved.

The CDR3 is made up of 12 amino acids. V was clipped by 6 bases and J by 4 bases, with 7 bases between them. Germline V gives CDR1 SNHLY, CDR2 FYNNEI. The study reverse transcribed the entire isolated RNA, so it sequenced expressed TCRB transcripts. Some clones are missing from TCRdb's copy, which holds only in-frame ones; the method was immunoSEQ multiplex PCR. Of around 600,000 clones detected, around 12% appear once; the ten largest clones hold around 0.12%. This clone was seen a few times. Its cognate antigen is unknown. The chain is built from TRBV2 and TRBJ2-1, with D unresolved. The sequenced sample consisted of naive CD4+ T cells from blood. The sequence was obtained from a man aged 25 to 40 with type 1 diabetes. The CDR3 DNA is TGTGCCAGCAGGGGCCATTACAATGAGCAGTTCTTC. It yields the protein CASRGHYNEQFF.